The clone carrying this T cell receptor beta chain was picked up one time. No antigen is known for it. This CDR3 has 18 residues. The germline CDR1 and CDR2 sequences are SGHRS and YFSETQ. The V and J ends lost 3 bases and 5 bases, in that order; junction bases with no gene match: 12. This specimen belongs to a study of shared clonotypes between healthy human individuals. On the study more broadly: Aged 18 to 49, the donors were a couple of women and a few men. General study points: What rarefaction showed was incomplete sorted-subset sequencing despite large depth.

The assay was immunoSEQ multiplex PCR, and TCRdb's table has in-frame clones only and misses some. The sample yields approximately 97,000 clones, 67% seen once. The source of this sequence is a man between 25 and 39 years old in good health. Sequenced material: memory CD8+ T cells sorted from blood. The subset is: CD45RO+ cells pooled with CCR7-negative TemRA cells. V usage is TRBV5-1 and J usage is TRBJ2-1; 12 bases match TRBD2. The CDR3 DNA sequence: TGCGCCAGCAGCTCGCGACTAGCGGGAGTTTTAGGCGACAATGAGCAGTTCTTC. Translation: CASSSRLAGVLGDNEQFF.